What follows describes a single T cell receptor (beta chain). Germline values: CDR1 SEHNR, CDR2 FQNEAQ (reference sequence). Trimming pared 0 bases from V and 3 bases from J, leaving 9 bases between. There are 14 residues in the CDR3. The data were obtained in a study of control samples from healthy donors and cancer patients. Sequenced by immunoSEQ multiplex PCR; TCRdb stores in-frame clones only, minus some. Among approximately 70,000 clones listed, 84% were seen once. The sequenced sample was blood. The origin of this receptor is a man aged 45-60 years in good health. The V gene is TRBV7-9, the J gene TRBJ2-7; no clear D. The CDR3, as DNA: TGTGCCAGCAGCTTAGCCCGACTGAGCTACGAGCAGTACTTC. Its translation is CASSLARLSYEQYF.